This T cell receptor beta chain was observed in a study of response to subunit inactivated influenza vaccine. Findings and caveats of the study: After each seasonal influenza vaccination, few new T cells are recruited, the authors suggested.

Only a few counts were recorded for this clonotype. Antigen: not known. The CDR3 is 14 residues long. One entry per CDR3 protein results from TCRdb running MiXCR on the RT-PCR reads. The sample has hundreds of thousands of distinct CDR3 sequences, less than 30% seen once. V usage is TRBV21-1 and J usage is TRBJ2-7; no check of the table's D call, TRBD1, against the DNA was made. TRBV21-1 is noted as a pseudogene. The material was CD4+ T cells sorted from PBMCs, obtained about 5 days after vaccination. This receptor was taken from a middle-aged man who received an inactivated influenza vaccine. The CDR3 region is CASSARTGGYEQYF. In DNA form, the CDR3 reads TGTGCCAGCAGCGCCCGGACAGGGGGGTACGAGCAGTACTTC.